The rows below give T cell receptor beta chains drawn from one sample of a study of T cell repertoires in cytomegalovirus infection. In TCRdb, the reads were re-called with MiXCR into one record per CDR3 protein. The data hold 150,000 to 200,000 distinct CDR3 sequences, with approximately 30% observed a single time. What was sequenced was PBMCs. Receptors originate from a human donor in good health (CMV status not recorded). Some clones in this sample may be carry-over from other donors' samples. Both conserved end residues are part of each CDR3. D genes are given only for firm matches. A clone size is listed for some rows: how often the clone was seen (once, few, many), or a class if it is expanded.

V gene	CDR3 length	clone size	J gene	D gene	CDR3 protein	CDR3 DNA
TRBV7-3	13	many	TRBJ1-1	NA	CASSPGGAPAAFF	TGTGCCAGCAGCCCCGGGGGGGCACCCGCAGCTTTCTTT
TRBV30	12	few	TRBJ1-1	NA	CAWRGAGTEAFF	TGTGCCTGGAGGGGCGCCGGGACTGAAGCTTTCTTT
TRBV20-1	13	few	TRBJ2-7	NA	CSARRGRWDEQYF	TGCAGTGCTAGGCGGGGCCGATGGGACGAGCAGTACTTC
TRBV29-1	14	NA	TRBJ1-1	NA	CSDWDPIWGTEAFF	TGCAGCGATTGGGACCCTATTTGGGGGACTGAAGCTTTCTTT
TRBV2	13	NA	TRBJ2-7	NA	CASSNNTPYEQYF	TGTGCCAGCAGTAATAATACTCCCTACGAGCAGTACTTC
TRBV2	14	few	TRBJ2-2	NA	CASSEELYTGELFF	TGTGCCAGCAGTGAGGAACTGTACACCGGGGAGCTGTTTTTT
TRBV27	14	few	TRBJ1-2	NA	CASSTSGTLYGYTF	TGTGCCAGCAGTACGTCCGGGACACTCTATGGCTACACCTTC
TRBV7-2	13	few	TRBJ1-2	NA	CASTNRDNYGYTF	TGTGCCAGCACCAACCGGGACAACTATGGCTACACCTTC
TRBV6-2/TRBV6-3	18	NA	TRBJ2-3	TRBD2	CASSFAGLAGEDTDTQYF	TGTGCCAGCAGTTTCGCGGGGCTAGCGGGGGAAGACACAGATACGCAGTATTTT
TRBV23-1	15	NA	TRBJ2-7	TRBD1	CASRGEDRGSYEQYF	TGCGCCAGCAGGGGAGAGGACAGGGGCTCCTACGAGCAGTACTTC
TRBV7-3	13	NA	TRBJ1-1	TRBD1	CASSLREGASAFF	TGTGCCAGCAGCTTGAGAGAGGGGGCGAGTGCTTTCTTT
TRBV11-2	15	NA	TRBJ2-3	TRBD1	CASSLGQGSADTQYF	TGTGCCAGCAGCTTAGGACAGGGGAGCGCAGATACGCAGTATTTT
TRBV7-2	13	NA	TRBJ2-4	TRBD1	CAGRGLAKNIQYF	TGTGCCGGTAGGGGGCTAGCCAAAAACATTCAGTACTTC
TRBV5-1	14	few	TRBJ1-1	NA	CASKVGTQNTEAFF	TGCGCCAGCAAAGTAGGGACGCAGAACACTGAAGCTTTCTTT
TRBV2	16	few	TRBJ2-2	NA	CASRRSQGSGTGELFF	TGTGCCAGCAGACGAAGTCAGGGATCTGGCACCGGGGAGCTGTTTTTT
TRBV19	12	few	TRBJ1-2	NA	CASSLVSGRYTF	TGTGCCAGTAGTTTGGTATCGGGCCGCTACACCTTC
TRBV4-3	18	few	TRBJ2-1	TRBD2	CASSQEGSSGLTYNEQFF	TGCGCCAGCAGCCAAGAGGGGTCTAGCGGGTTGACCTACAATGAGCAGTTCTTC
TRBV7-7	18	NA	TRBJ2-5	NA	CASSPLEYRGPGRETQYF	TGTGCTAGCAGCCCCCTTGAATACCGGGGGCCGGGGCGCGAGACCCAGTACTTC
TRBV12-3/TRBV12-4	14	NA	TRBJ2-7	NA	CASSLGGSFYEQYF	TGTGCCAGCAGTTTAGGGGGCTCCTTCTACGAGCAGTACTTC
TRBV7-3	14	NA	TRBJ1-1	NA	CASSSGHPESEAFF	TGTGCCAGCAGCTCGGGACACCCTGAGAGTGAAGCTTTCTTT
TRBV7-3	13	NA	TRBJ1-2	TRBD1	CASSSDRGGGYTF	TGTGCCAGCAGCTCCGACAGGGGCGGTGGCTACACCTTC
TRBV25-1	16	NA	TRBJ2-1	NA	CASSAKFSSYDNEQFF	TGTGCCAGCAGTGCCAAGTTTAGCTCCTACGACAATGAGCAGTTCTTC
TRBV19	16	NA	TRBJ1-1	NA	CASSIDYGGGDTEAFF	TGTGCCAGTAGTATCGACTACGGGGGGGGGGATACTGAAGCTTTCTTT
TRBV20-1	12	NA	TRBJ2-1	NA	CSARQGGNEQFF	TGCAGTGCCAGACAGGGAGGCAATGAGCAGTTCTTC